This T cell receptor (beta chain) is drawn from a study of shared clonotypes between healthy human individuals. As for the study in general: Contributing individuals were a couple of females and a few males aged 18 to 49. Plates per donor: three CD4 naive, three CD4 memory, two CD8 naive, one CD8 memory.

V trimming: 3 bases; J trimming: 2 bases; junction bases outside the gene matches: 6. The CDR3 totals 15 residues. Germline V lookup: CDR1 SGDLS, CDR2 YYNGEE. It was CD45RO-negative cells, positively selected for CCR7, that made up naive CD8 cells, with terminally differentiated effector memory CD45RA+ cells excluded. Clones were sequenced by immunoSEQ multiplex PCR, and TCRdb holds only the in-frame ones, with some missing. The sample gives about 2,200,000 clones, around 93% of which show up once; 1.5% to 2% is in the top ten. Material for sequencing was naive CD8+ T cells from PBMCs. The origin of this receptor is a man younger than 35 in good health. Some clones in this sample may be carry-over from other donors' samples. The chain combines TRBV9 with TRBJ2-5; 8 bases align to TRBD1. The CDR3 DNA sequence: TGTGCCAGCAGCGCCAGGGACAGGACGCAAGAGACCCAGTACTTC. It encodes CASSARDRTQETQYF.